The next 6 T cell receptor beta chains were all read from a single sample in a study of long-term antiretroviral therapy in people with HIV. It was version v3.0 of the immunoSEQ assay that was run at survey level. Profiling relied on immunoSEQ multiplex PCR, and the TCRdb table lists in-frame clones only, not all of them. The sample includes more than 15,000 clones, less than 85% of them seen just once. The sample was unsorted PBMCs, taken 2.9 years after starting antiretroviral therapy. The receptor source for this set is a woman in her 30s with HIV.

The V gene is TRBV7-8, the J gene TRBJ1-6; unclear D gene. The CDR3 extends over 14 amino acids. Germline CDR1 and CDR2: SGHVS and FQNEAQ. Trimming removed 5 bases from V and 11 bases from J, with 16 bases in between. CDR3 loop: CASSLTDGGTPLHF. The CDR3 nucleotides are TGTGCCAGCAGCCTGACGGACGGTGGGACACCCCTCCACTTT. Based on the CDR3 plus reference TRBV7-8 and TRBJ1-6, the full variable domain is GAGVSQSPRYKVAKRGQDVALRCDPISGHVSLFWYQQALGQGPEFLTYFQNEAQLDKSGLPSDRFFAERPEGSVSTLKIQRTQQEDSAVYLCASSLTDGGTPLHFGNGTRLTVT.

The chain carries TRBV7-3 and TRBJ2-1; 7 nucleotides agree with TRBD2. The length of the CDR3 is 14 residues. V was pared by 0 bases and J by 6 bases, with 2 bases of the junction left unmatched. The germline gives CDR1 SGHTA, CDR2 FQGTGA. CDR3 residues: CASSLTGTINEQFF. CDR3 in DNA: TGTGCCAGCAGCTTAACAGGGACTATCAATGAGCAGTTCTTC.

In DNA form, the CDR3 reads TGCGCCAGCAGCCAAGACTCCTTTTATCCGCTCGACGGTGGAAACACCATATATTTT. Translation gives CASSQDSFYPLDGGNTIYF. This rearrangement joins TRBV4-1 to TRBJ1-3; D is uncertain. There are 19 residues in the CDR3. The V end lost 0 bases, the J end lost 3 bases, and 21 bases lay between the germline ends. Germline lookup yields CDR1 MGHRA and CDR2 YSYEKL.

The chain has TRBV6-5 and TRBJ2-1; D call uncertain. Germline V lookup: CDR1 MNHEY, CDR2 SVGAGI. The V end lost 6 bases, the J end lost 10 bases, and 10 bases lay between the germline ends. The CDR3 spans 11 residues. CDR3 nucleotide sequence: TGTGCCAGCAGATCGCCGCAAGAGCAGTTCTTC. This sequence encodes CASRSPQEQFF.

This chain connects TRBV15 to TRBJ2-5; 7 nucleotides match TRBD2. The V gene end was trimmed by 5 bases and the J gene end by 5 bases; junction bases not matched to a gene: 8. The CDR3 has 14 amino acids. In germline, CDR1 is LNHNV, CDR2 YYDKDF (reference sequence). The CDR3 here is CATSATGGWETQYF. In DNA, the CDR3 is TGTGCCACCAGCGCTACCGGGGGGTGGGAGACCCAGTACTTC.

The V gene is TRBV27, the J gene TRBJ1-2, with D uncertain. The CDR3 contains 14 residues. V was trimmed by 6 bases and J by 5 bases, leaving 16 bases between them. CDR1 is MNHEY and CDR2 is SMNVEV in the germline V gene (reference sequence). CDR3 sequence (DNA): TGTGCCAGCAGCGACGGTTTGGATCGGTATGGCTACACCTTC. Its protein is CASSDGLDRYGYTF.